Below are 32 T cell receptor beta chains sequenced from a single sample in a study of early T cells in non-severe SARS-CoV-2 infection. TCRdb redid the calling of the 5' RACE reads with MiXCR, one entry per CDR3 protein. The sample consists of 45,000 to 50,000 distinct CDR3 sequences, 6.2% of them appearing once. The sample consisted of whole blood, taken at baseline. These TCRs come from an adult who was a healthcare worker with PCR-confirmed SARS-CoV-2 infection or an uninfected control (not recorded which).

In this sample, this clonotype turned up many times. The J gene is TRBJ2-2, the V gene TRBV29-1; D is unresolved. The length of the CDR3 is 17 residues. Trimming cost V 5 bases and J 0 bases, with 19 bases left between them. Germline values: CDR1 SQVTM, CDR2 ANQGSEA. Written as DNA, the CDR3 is TGCAGCGTTCTAGTCCCCCGGGTCGGAGCGAACACCGGGGAGCTGTTTTTT. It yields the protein CSVLVPRVGANTGELFF.

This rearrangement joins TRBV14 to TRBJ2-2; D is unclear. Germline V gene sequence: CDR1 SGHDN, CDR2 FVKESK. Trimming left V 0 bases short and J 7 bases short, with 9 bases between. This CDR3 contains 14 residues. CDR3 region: CASSQELRVGELFF. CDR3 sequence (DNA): TGTGCCAGCAGCCAAGAGCTTAGAGTCGGGGAGCTGTTTTTT.

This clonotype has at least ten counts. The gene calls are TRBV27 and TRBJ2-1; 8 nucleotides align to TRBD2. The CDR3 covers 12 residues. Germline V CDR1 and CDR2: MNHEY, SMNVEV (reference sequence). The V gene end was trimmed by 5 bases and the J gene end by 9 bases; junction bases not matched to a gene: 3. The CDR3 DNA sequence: TGTGCCAGCAGTCTTAGCGGGACTGAGCAGTTCTTC. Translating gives CASSLSGTEQFF.

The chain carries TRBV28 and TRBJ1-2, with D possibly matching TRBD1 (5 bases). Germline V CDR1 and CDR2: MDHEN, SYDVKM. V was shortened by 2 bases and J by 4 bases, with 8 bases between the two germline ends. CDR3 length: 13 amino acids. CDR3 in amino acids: CASSLQGPYGYTF. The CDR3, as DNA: TGTGCCAGCAGTTTACAGGGCCCCTATGGCTACACCTTC.

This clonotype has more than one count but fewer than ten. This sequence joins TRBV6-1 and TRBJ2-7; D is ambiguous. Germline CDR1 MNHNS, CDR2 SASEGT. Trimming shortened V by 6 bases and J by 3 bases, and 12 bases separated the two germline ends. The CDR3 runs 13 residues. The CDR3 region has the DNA TGTGCCAGCAGGGGCCCGGATCTCTACGAGCAGTACTTC. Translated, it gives CASRGPDLYEQYF.

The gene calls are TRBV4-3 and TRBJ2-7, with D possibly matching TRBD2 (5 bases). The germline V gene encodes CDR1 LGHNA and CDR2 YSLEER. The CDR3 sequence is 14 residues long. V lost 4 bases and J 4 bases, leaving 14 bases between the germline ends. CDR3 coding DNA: TGCGCCAGCAGCCGAGCGGTGGGAATATACGAGCAGTACTTC. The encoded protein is CASSRAVGIYEQYF.

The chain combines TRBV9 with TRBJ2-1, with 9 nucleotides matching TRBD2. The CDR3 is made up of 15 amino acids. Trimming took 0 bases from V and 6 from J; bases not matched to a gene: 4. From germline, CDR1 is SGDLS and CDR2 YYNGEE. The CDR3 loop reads CASSVAGGRANEQFF. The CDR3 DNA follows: TGTGCCAGCAGCGTAGCCGGCGGGAGGGCCAATGAGCAGTTCTTC. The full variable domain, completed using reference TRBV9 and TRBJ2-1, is DSGVTQTPKHLITATGQRVTLRCSPRSGDLSVYWYQQSLDQGLQFLIQYYNGEERAKGNILERFSAQQFPDLHSELNLSSLELGDSALYFCASSVAGGRANEQFFGPGTRLTVL.

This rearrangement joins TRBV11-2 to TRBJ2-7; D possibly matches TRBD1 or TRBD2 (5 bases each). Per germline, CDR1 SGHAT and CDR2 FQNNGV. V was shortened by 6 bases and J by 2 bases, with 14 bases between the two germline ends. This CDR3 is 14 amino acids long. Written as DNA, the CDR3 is TGTGCCAGCAGGCCCCCGGGACGGACCTACGAGCAGTACTTC. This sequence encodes CASRPPGRTYEQYF.

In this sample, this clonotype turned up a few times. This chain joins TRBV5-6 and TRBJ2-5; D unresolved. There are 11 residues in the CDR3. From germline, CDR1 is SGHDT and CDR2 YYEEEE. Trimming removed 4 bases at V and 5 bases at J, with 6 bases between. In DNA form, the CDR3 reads TGTGCCAGCAGCAAATCGGAGACCCAGTACTTC. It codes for CASSKSETQYF.

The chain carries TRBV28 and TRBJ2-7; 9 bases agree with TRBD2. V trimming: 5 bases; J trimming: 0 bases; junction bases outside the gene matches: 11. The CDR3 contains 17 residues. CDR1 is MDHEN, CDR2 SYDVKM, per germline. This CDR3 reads CASSPGFAGGNSYEQYF. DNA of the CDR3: TGTGCCAGCAGTCCCGGTTTTGCGGGAGGGAACTCCTACGAGCAGTACTTC.

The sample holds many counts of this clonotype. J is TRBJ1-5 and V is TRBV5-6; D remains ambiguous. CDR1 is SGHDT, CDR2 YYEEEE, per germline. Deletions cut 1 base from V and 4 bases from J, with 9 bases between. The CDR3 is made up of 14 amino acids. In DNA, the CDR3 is TGTGCCAGCAGCTTGATGACCGGTAATCAGCCCCAGCATTTT. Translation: CASSLMTGNQPQHF.

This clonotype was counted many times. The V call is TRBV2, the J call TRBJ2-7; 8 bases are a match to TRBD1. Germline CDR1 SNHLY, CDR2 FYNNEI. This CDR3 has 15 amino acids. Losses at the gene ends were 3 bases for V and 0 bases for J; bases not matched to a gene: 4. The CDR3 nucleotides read TGTGCCAGCAGTGAGGGGACAGGCCTCTCCTACGAGCAGTACTTC. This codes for CASSEGTGLSYEQYF.

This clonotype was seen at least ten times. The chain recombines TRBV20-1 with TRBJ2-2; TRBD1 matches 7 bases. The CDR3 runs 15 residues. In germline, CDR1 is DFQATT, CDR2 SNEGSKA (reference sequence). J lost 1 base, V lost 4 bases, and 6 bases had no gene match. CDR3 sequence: CSATPGQKNTGELFF. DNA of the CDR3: TGCAGTGCTACACCGGGACAGAAGAACACCGGGGAGCTGTTTTTT.

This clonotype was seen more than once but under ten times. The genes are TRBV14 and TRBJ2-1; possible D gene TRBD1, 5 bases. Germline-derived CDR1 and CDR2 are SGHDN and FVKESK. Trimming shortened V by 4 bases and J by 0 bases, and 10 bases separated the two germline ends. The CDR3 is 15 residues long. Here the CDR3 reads CASSRRDSSYNEQFF. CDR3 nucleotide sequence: TGTGCCAGCAGCCGAAGAGACAGCTCCTACAATGAGCAGTTCTTC.

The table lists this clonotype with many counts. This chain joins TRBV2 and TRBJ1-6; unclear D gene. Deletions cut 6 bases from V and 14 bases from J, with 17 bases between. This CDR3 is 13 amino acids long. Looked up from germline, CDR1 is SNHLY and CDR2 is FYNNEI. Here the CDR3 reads CASSGLTVAALHF. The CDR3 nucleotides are TGTGCCAGCAGCGGACTCACAGTGGCGGCCCTCCACTTT.

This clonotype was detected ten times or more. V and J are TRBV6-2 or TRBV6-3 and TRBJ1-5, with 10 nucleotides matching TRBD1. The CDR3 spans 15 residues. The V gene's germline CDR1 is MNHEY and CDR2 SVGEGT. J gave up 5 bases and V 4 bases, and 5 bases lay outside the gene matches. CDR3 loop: CASSFTGTGDQPQHF. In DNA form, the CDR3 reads TGTGCCAGCAGTTTTACCGGGACAGGGGATCAGCCCCAGCATTTT.

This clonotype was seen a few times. The CDR3 here is CASSLAGGYTF. The CDR3 coding sequence is TGTGCCAGCAGCTTAGCGGGGGGCTACACCTTC. The rearrangement links TRBV7-9 to TRBJ1-2; D unresolved. The CDR3 contains 11 residues. CDR1 and CDR2 (germline): SEHNR, FQNEAQ (reference sequence). The ends were cut back, 0 bases at V and 8 bases at J, with 4 bases in the middle. The full variable domain, its missing parts supplied by reference TRBV7-9 and TRBJ1-2, is DTGVSQNPRHKITKRGQNVTFRCDPISEHNRLYWYRQTLGQGPEFLTYFQNEAQLEKSRLLSDRFSAERPKGSFSTLEIQRTEQGDSAMYLCASSLAGGYTFGSGTRLTVV.

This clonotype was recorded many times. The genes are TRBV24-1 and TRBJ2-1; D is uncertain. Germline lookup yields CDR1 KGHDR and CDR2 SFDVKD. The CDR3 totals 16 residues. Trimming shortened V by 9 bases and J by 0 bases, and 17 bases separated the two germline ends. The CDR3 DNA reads TGTGCCACCGCGGATAGTCTGGGAAGCTCCTACAATGAGCAGTTCTTC. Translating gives CATADSLGSSYNEQFF.

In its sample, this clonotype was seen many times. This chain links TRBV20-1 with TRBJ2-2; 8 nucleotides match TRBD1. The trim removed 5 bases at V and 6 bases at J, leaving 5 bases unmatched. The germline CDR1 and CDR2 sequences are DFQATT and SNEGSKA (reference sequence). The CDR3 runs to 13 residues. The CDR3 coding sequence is TGCAGTGCTGTACCGACAGGGGCCGGGGAGCTGTTTTTT. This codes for CSAVPTGAGELFF.

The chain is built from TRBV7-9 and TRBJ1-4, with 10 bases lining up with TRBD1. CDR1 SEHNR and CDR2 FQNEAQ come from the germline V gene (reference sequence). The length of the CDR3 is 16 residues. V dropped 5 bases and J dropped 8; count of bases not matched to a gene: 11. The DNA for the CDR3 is TGTGCCAGCAGCCCAGACAGGGGGCGCAGAGGCGAAAAACTGTTTTTT. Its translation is CASSPDRGRRGEKLFF.

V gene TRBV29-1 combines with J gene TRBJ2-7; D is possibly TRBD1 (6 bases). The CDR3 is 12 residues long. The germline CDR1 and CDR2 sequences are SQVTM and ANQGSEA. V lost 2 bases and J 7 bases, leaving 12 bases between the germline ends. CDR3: CSVELQGMEQYF. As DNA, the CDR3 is TGCAGCGTTGAACTACAGGGAATGGAGCAGTACTTC.

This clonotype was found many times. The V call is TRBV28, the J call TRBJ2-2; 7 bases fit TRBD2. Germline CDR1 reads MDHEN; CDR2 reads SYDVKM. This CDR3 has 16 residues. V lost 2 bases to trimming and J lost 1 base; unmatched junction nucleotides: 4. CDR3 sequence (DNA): TGTGCCAGCAGTTTAAAGCGGGGAAGGAACACCGGGGAGCTGTTTTTT. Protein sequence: CASSLKRGRNTGELFF.

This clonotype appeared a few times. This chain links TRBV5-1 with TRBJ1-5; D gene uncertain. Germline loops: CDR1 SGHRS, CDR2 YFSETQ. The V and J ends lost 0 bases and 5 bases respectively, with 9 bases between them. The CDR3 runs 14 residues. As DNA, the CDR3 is TGCGCCAGCAGCTTGGTTGGAATGGATCAGCCCCAGCATTTT. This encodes CASSLVGMDQPQHF.

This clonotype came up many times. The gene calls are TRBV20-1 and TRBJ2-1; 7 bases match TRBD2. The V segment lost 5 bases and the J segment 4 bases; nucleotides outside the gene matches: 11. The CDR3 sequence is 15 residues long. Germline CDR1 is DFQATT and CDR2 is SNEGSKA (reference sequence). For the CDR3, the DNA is TGCAGTGCTTTGACAGCGGGGCCCCTATACAATGAGCAGTTCTTC. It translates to CSALTAGPLYNEQFF.

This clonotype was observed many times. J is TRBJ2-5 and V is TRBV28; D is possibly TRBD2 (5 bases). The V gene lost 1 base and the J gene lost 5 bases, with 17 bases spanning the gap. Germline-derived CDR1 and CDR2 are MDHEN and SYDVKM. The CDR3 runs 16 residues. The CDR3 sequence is CASSLYRGSSLETQYF. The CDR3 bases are TGTGCCAGCAGTTTATATCGGGGTTCGTCTCTGGAGACCCAGTACTTC. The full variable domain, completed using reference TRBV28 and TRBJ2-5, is DVKVTQSSRYLVKRTGEKVFLECVQDMDHENMFWYRQDPGLGLRLIYFSYDVKMKEKGDIPEGYSVSREKKERFSLILESASTNQTSMYLCASSLYRGSSLETQYFGPGTRLLVL.

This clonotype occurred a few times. CDR3 residues: CASSFPGDYYEQYF. CDR3 DNA: TGTGCCAGCAGTTTTCCGGGGGACTACTACGAGCAGTACTTC. This chain uses TRBV28 with TRBJ2-7; 7 nucleotides line up with TRBD2. V lost 3 bases, J lost 3 bases, and 5 bases stayed unmatched. The germline V gene has CDR1 MDHEN and CDR2 SYDVKM. This CDR3 is built from 14 residues.

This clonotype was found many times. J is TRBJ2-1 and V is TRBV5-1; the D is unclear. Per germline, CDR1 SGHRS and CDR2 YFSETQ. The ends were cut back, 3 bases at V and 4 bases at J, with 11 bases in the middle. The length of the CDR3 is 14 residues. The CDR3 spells CASSSISRYNEQFF. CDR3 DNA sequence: TGCGCCAGCAGCTCTATTAGTCGGTACAATGAGCAGTTCTTC.

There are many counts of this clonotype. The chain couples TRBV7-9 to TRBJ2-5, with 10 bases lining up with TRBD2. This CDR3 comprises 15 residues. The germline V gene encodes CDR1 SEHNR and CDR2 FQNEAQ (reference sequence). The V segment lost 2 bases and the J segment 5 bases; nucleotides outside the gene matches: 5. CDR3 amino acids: CASSLQLAGLETQYF. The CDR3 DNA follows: TGTGCCAGCAGCTTACAACTAGCGGGATTGGAGACCCAGTACTTC.

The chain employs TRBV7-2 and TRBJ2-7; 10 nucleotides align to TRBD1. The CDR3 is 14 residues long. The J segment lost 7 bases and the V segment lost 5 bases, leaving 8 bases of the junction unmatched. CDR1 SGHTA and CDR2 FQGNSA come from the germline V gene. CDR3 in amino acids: CASSADRGRREQYF. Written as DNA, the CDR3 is TGTGCCAGCAGCGCCGACAGGGGGCGTCGGGAGCAGTACTTC. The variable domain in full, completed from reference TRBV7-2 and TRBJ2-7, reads GAGVSQSPSNKVTEKGKDVELRCDPISGHTALYWYRQSLGQGLEFLIYFQGNSAPDKSGLPSDRFSAERTGGSVSTLTIQRTQQEDSAVYLCASSADRGRREQYFGPGTRLTVT.

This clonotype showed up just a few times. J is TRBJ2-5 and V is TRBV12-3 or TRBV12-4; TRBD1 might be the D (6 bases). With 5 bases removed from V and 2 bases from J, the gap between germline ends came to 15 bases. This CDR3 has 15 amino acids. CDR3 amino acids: CASSRGGRRQETQYF. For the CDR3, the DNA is TGTGCCAGCAGTAGAGGGGGAAGGCGGCAAGAGACCCAGTACTTC.

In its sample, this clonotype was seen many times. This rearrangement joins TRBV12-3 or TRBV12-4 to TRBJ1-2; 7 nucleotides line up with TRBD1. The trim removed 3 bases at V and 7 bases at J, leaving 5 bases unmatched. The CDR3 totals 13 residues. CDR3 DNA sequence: TGTGCCAGCAGTTTGGTACAGGGGTTTGGCTACACCTTC. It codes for CASSLVQGFGYTF.

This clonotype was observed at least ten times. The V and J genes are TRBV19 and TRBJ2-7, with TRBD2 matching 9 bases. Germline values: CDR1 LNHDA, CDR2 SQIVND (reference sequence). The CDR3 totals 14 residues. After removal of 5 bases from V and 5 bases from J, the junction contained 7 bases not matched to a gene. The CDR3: CASSRLAAQDEQYF. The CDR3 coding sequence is TGTGCCAGTAGTCGACTAGCGGCCCAGGACGAGCAGTACTTC.